Sequencing of this TCR beta chain was carried out in a study of blood T cell repertoires in COVID-19. Study details: The United States, Italy and Spain provided the acute and convalescent COVID-19 samples. T cells, B-cell-depleted T cells, or PBMCs supplied cDNA or gDNA.

Authors' data handling: Amplifying reference gene primers gave estimates of nucleated cell counts. Method: immunoSEQ multiplex PCR; TCRdb's copy keeps in-frame clones and lacks some. For V, J and clone size, that table is used; D and trimming come from the DNA. Among about 110,000 clones, about 88% were seen once, and the ten largest hold approximately 3.5%. This clone came up a few times. The V end lost 4 bases, the J end lost 1 base, and 13 bases lay between the germline ends. CDR1 and CDR2 (germline): SGHDT, YYEEEE. The CDR3 is 15 residues long. The receptor's source is a woman aged 45-65 years with acute or convalescent COVID-19. Material for sequencing was peripheral blood. This chain uses TRBV5-6 with TRBJ2-3, with a weak D call TRBD1 (6 bases). The CDR3 DNA reads TGTGCCAGCAGCCCTCGGAACAGGGGCACAGATACGCAGTATTTT. This translates into CASSPRNRGTDTQYF.